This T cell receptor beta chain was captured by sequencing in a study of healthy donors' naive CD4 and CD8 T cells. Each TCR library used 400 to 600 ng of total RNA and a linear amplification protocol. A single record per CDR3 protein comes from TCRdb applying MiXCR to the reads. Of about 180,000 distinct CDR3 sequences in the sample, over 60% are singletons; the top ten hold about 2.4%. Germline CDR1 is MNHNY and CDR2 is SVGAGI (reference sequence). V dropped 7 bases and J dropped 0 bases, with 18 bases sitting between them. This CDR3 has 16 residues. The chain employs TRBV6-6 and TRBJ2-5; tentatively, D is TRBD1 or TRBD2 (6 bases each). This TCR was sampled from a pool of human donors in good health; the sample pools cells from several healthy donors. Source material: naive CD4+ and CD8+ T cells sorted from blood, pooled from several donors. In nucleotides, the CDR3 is TGTGCCAGCATCCCAAACAGGGCGGGGTACCAAGAGACCCAGTACTTC. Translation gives CASIPNRAGYQETQYF.